A selection of T cell receptor beta chains follows, all from one sample in a study of blood T cell repertoires in COVID-19. The assay was immunoSEQ multiplex PCR, and TCRdb's table has in-frame clones only and misses some. The sample holds hundreds of thousands of clones; approximately 90% are singletons and the top ten take about 1.3%. Specimen: PBMCs or T cells enriched from blood (not recorded which). The receptors originated from a man aged 30 to 39 who had recovered from COVID-19. Both conserved end residues are part of each CDR3. A D gene is named only where the DNA matches it firmly. Expanded clones get a size class; other rows say once, few or many, or leave the size out.

NA,NA,TRBV27,TRBJ1-2,TGTGCCAGCAGTTTATCCGGGTTGGATGGCTACACCTTC,CASSLSGLDGYTF
once,NA,TRBV29-1,TRBJ1-1,TGCAGCGTTGGCCGGGACAACGAAGCTTTCTTT,CSVGRDNEAFF
NA,NA,TRBV6-2/TRBV6-3,TRBJ2-3,TGTGCCAGCAGCCAACTAGTAAGGAATGGTGAGGGTACGCAGTATTTT,CASSQLVRNGEGTQYF
NA,NA,TRBV5-1,TRBJ2-1,TGCGCCAGCAGCTTGGACAGGGTCTACAATGAGCAGTTCTTC,CASSLDRVYNEQFF
NA,NA,TRBV20-1,TRBJ1-2,TGCAGTGCTAGACAGGAGGATGGCTACACCTTC,CSARQEDGYTF
NA,NA,TRBV5-1,TRBJ2-1,TGCGCCAGCAAAGAGGGCAATGAGCAGTTCTTC,CASKEGNEQFF
few,NA,TRBV11-2,TRBJ2-7,TGTGCCAGCAGCTTAGAGAGTGAAACCTACGAGCAGTACTTC,CASSLESETYEQYF
NA,TRBD1,TRBV27,TRBJ1-6,TGTGCCAGCAGTTTACGAGCGGACAGGGGATATTCACCCCTCCACTTT,CASSLRADRGYSPLHF
NA,NA,TRBV19,TRBJ1-2,TGTGCCAGTAGTATTCCACAGGATGGCTACACCTTC,CASSIPQDGYTF
NA,TRBD2,TRBV2,TRBJ2-7,TGTGCCAGCTTGGGACTAGCGGGGGGACAAAGCTCCTACGAGCAGTACTTC,CASLGLAGGQSSYEQYF
NA,NA,TRBV9,TRBJ1-3,TGTGCCAGCAGCGTGTTAGGGGGCTCTGGAAACACCATATATTTT,CASSVLGGSGNTIYF
NA,TRBD1,TRBV2,TRBJ1-3,TGTGCCAGCAGTGCTGATCAGGGGGCTGGAAACACCATATATTTT,CASSADQGAGNTIYF
NA,TRBD2,TRBV7-9,TRBJ2-5,TGTGCCAGCAGCCGCCGACTAGCGGAGGAGACCCAGTACTTC,CASSRRLAEETQYF
NA,NA,TRBV19,TRBJ2-7,TGTGCCAGTAGTATACAGGGTGGCGAGCAGTACTTC,CASSIQGGEQYF
NA,NA,TRBV11-2,TRBJ2-7,TGTGCCAGCAGCACGCCCAGGGGCTCATACGAGCAGTACTTC,CASSTPRGSYEQYF
NA,NA,TRBV4-3,TRBJ2-2,TGCGCCAGCAGCCAAGATACATCCTGGCAGGGTGACACCGGGGAGCTGTTTTTT,CASSQDTSWQGDTGELFF
once,NA,TRBV15,TRBJ1-2,TGTGCCACCAGCAGAGGACAGGACTATGGCTACACCTTC,CATSRGQDYGYTF
NA,NA,TRBV4-3,TRBJ2-2,TGCGCCAGCAGCCAAGAGTTGCTAAACCGGGAGCTGTTTTTT,CASSQELLNRELFF
NA,NA,TRBV10-2,TRBJ2-7,TGCGCCAGCAGTGAGTCGATATGGGCAGGGCCAGTCAACTCCTACGAGCAGTACTTC,CASSESIWAGPVNSYEQYF
NA,NA,TRBV5-6,TRBJ2-1,TGTGCCAGCAGCTTTGTTCAGGCCTACAATGAGCAGTTCTTC,CASSFVQAYNEQFF
once,NA,TRBV21-1,TRBJ2-5,TGTGCCAGCAGCCGAACTAGCGGGGGTGGTCAAGAGACCCAGTACTTC,CASSRTSGGGQETQYF
NA,TRBD1,TRBV4-3,TRBJ1-4,TGCGCCAGCAGCCAACGGACAGGGGCGGTCGTCGTGGATGAAAAACTGTTTTTT,CASSQRTGAVVVDEKLFF
NA,TRBD2,TRBV25-1,TRBJ2-5,TGTGCCAGCAGTCAACCTAGCGGGAGGGGGGAGACCCAGTACTTC,CASSQPSGRGETQYF
NA,NA,TRBV2,TRBJ2-2,TGTGCCAGCAGAGGGGATCGACTTAGCACCGGGGAGCTGTTTTTT,CASRGDRLSTGELFF
NA,NA,TRBV5-8,TRBJ1-6,TGTGCCAGCAGCGCTCAGTGGGGGACTGAGGATAATTCACCCCTCCACTTT,CASSAQWGTEDNSPLHF
NA,TRBD1,TRBV5-4,TRBJ2-7,TGTGCCAGCAGCATCGACAGGGGGCTTTACGAGCAGTACTTC,CASSIDRGLYEQYF
NA,NA,TRBV5-4,TRBJ2-3,TGTGCCAGCAGCTTCGGGGTAGAAACAGATACGCAGTATTTT,CASSFGVETDTQYF
NA,TRBD2,TRBV7-2,TRBJ2-1,TGTGCCAGCAGCCCGGGACTAGCGGCCTACAATGAGCAGTTCTTC,CASSPGLAAYNEQFF
NA,NA,TRBV3-1/TRBV3-2,TRBJ1-2,TGTGCCAGCAGCCAAGGCGGCGGGATGGGGTACGGCTACACCTTC,CASSQGGGMGYGYTF